This TCR beta chain was observed in a study of human T cells and chemical hapten exposure. The overall study: The variation in per-sample TCR yields arose mainly from small differences in pooled library volumes.

This clonotype was seen a handful of times. Library preparation tagged each individual cDNA molecule with a unique molecular identifier. TCRdb itself ran the RACE reads through MiXCR, one entry per CDR3 protein. The data show about 300,000 distinct CDR3 sequences, 4.5% to 7% seen once. Trimming cost V 3 bases and J 1 base, with 9 bases left between them. Per germline, CDR1 KGHSH and CDR2 LQKENI. The CDR3 contains 15 residues. Time point specified: pre-sensitization, week 0. As for treatment: therapeutic diphenylcyclopropenone sensitization with weekly scalp DPC. At patch-test visits, sampling came before the patch test.

This chain uses TRBV18 with TRBJ2-2; D perhaps matches TRBD1 (5 bases). This material consisted of whole blood, taken in connection with sensitization to the hapten diphenylcyclopropenone (DPC). This TCR came from a woman aged 18-29 years with alopecia areata. Some clones in this sample may be carry-over from other donors' samples. DNA of the CDR3: TGTGCCAGCTCACCCCCAGGGCTGAACACCGGGGAGCTGTTTTTT. It encodes CASSPPGLNTGELFF.